These 30 T cell receptor beta chains were all obtained from the same sample, sequenced in a study of shared clonotypes between healthy human individuals. Clones were read by immunoSEQ multiplex PCR, and TCRdb kept only the in-frame ones, dropping some. Here the sample spans about 2.2 million clones, about 93% being singletons. CD45RO-negative, CCR7-selected cells formed the naive CD8 fraction, which excluded terminally differentiated effector memory CD45RA+ cells. Sample: naive CD8+ T cells from PBMCs. These receptors were obtained from a man aged 18-30 years in good health. Some clones in this sample may be carry-over from other donors' samples.

This clone was picked up one time. The V gene is TRBV15, the J gene TRBJ2-1; D tentatively reads TRBD1 or TRBD2 (5 bases each). This CDR3 is built from 16 residues. Trimming left V 3 bases short and J 0 bases short, with 12 bases between. Germline values: CDR1 LNHNV, CDR2 YYDKDF (reference sequence). DNA of the CDR3: TGTGCCACCAGCAGCCGGGACGCGAGCTCCTACAATGAGCAGTTCTTC. Its translation is CATSSRDASSYNEQFF.

The genes are TRBV4-3 and TRBJ2-5, with no clear D. The CDR3 extends over 15 amino acids. Germline CDR1 reads LGHNA; CDR2 reads YSLEER. Trimming removed 0 bases from V and 1 base from J, with 9 bases in between. CDR3 sequence (DNA): TGCGCCAGCAGCCAAGATACGTGGTCCCAAGAGACCCAGTACTTC. Encoded protein: CASSQDTWSQETQYF.

The chain is built from TRBV6-5 and TRBJ2-5; 12 bases align to TRBD2. This CDR3 is built from 16 residues. The germline V gene encodes CDR1 MNHEY and CDR2 SVGAGI. Germline trimming cut 4 bases from V and 5 bases from J; bases unmatched to any gene: 8. For the CDR3, the DNA is TGTGCCAGCAGTTTCTACCTAGCGGGAGGGCCGGAGACCCAGTACTTC. It codes for CASSFYLAGGPETQYF.

The chain links TRBV4-3 to TRBJ1-4; 10 bases match TRBD1. The germline gives CDR1 LGHNA, CDR2 YSLEER. The J segment lost 5 bases and the V segment lost 0 bases, leaving 6 bases of the junction unmatched. The CDR3 totals 17 residues. DNA of the CDR3: TGCGCCAGCAGCCAAGATGGGACAGGGGCGGAGAATGAAAAACTGTTTTTT. Translation: CASSQDGTGAENEKLFF.

Regarding this clone: The sample carries other DNA sequences with the same CDR3. This rearrangement joins TRBV12-5 to TRBJ1-1; 7 positions agree with TRBD1. This CDR3 has 13 amino acids. The V segment lost 6 bases and the J segment 1 base; nucleotides outside the gene matches: 2. CDR1 LGHNT and CDR2 FRNRAP come from the germline V gene. In DNA form, the CDR3 reads TGTGCTAGTGGGTGGGACAGGAACACTGAAGCTTTCTTT. Translation gives CASGWDRNTEAFF.

The V call is TRBV9, the J call TRBJ2-2; D possibly corresponds to TRBD1 (6 bases). Trimming pared 1 base from V and 2 bases from J, leaving 9 bases between. CDR1 and CDR2 (germline): SGDLS, YYNGEE. The CDR3 contains 15 residues. The DNA of the CDR3 is TGTGCCAGCAGCGTACAAGGGGGAAACACCGGGGAGCTGTTTTTT. Translation gives CASSVQGGNTGELFF.

V gene TRBV29-1 combines with J gene TRBJ2-5, with D perhaps matching TRBD1 (5 bases). This CDR3 is 14 amino acids long. Germline values: CDR1 SQVTM, CDR2 ANQGSEA. The V and J ends lost 6 bases and 1 base respectively, with 15 bases between them. The CDR3 region has the DNA TGCAGCGTACCGGCGACAGACCCCCAAGAGACCCAGTACTTC. As protein: CSVPATDPQETQYF.

This rearrangement joins TRBV10-3 to TRBJ1-4; maybe TRBD1 (5 bases). The CDR3 sequence is 16 residues long. From germline, CDR1 is ENHRY and CDR2 SYGVKD. Between the trimmed V and J ends, which lost 3 bases and 6 bases, there was a span of 17 bases. CDR3 loop: CAISDSPDPGDEKLFF. Here the CDR3 DNA reads TGTGCCATCAGTGACTCCCCGGACCCGGGGGATGAAAAACTGTTTTTT.

A few counts support this clone. The rearrangement uses TRBV27 and TRBJ1-1, with D maybe TRBD1 (5 bases). The CDR3 sequence is 12 residues long. Looked up from germline, CDR1 is MNHEY and CDR2 is SMNVEV (reference sequence). Trimming stripped 8 bases from V and 1 base from J, with 8 bases between. The chain's CDR3 is CASVGPNTEAFF. The CDR3, as DNA: TGTGCCAGCGTGGGACCGAACACTGAAGCTTTCTTT.

This chain uses TRBV7-9 with TRBJ2-3; TRBD2 agrees at 7 bases. The CDR3 is made up of 15 amino acids. V dropped 4 bases and J dropped 0; count of bases not matched to a gene: 4. Germline values: CDR1 SEHNR, CDR2 FQNEAQ (reference sequence). The CDR3: CASSSTAGSTDTQYF. For the CDR3, the DNA is TGTGCCAGCAGCTCGACAGCGGGAAGCACAGATACGCAGTATTTT.

This sequence joins TRBV10-3 and TRBJ1-5; no clear D. The CDR3 contains 13 residues. Germline CDR1 ENHRY, CDR2 SYGVKD. V was shortened by 2 bases and J by 5 bases, with 7 bases between the two germline ends. The CDR3 reads CAISEGEYQPQHF. As DNA, the CDR3 is TGTGCCATCAGTGAGGGGGAGTATCAGCCCCAGCATTTT.

V and J are TRBV7-9 and TRBJ1-4, with TRBD1 as a possible D gene (5 bases). CDR3 length: 15 amino acids. Trimming cost V 1 base and J 8 bases, with 14 bases left between them. CDR1 is SEHNR and CDR2 is FQNEAQ in the germline V gene (reference sequence). The CDR3: CASSLGPGQNEKLFF. CDR3 DNA: TGTGCCAGCAGCTTAGGGCCAGGGCAGAACGAAAAACTGTTTTTT.

The CDR3 spells CASSARTRKSYEQYF. The CDR3 DNA is TGTGCCAGCAGTGCCCGGACTAGGAAGTCCTACGAGCAGTACTTC. This chain connects TRBV27 to TRBJ2-7; 7 bases line up with TRBD2. The CDR3 runs 15 residues. Germline CDR1 reads MNHEY; CDR2 reads SMNVEV (reference sequence). V lost 5 bases and J lost 1; bases outside the gene matches: 8.

This clone was found once. The J gene is TRBJ2-7, the V gene TRBV19; 12 bases line up with TRBD2. The CDR3 extends over 15 amino acids. Unmatched junction bases numbered 7, after V lost 7 bases and J lost 3 bases. The germline CDR1 and CDR2 sequences are LNHDA and SQIVND (reference sequence). CDR3 residues: CASTLAGGLGYEQYF. Here the CDR3 DNA reads TGTGCCAGTACACTAGCGGGAGGATTGGGCTACGAGCAGTACTTC.

This chain links TRBV11-2 with TRBJ1-2, with D perhaps TRBD1 (5 bases). Germline lookup yields CDR1 SGHAT and CDR2 FQNNGV. The CDR3 extends over 13 amino acids. CDR3 in amino acids: CGVRDGRNYGYTF. The CDR3 DNA reads as TGTGGCGTCCGGGACGGACGAAACTATGGCTACACCTTC.

This chain connects TRBV5-6 to TRBJ2-7; 13 bases fit TRBD2. The ends lost 5 bases at V and 3 bases at J; junction bases unmatched: 8. CDR1 SGHDT and CDR2 YYEEEE come from the germline V gene. The CDR3 spans 16 residues. CDR3 sequence: CASRSRLAGGYYEQYF. The CDR3 nucleotides read TGTGCCAGCAGATCGAGACTAGCGGGAGGTTACTACGAGCAGTACTTC.

This sequence joins TRBV5-4 and TRBJ1-2, with D possibly matching TRBD1 (6 bases). V was clipped by 2 bases and J by 8 bases, with 16 bases between them. The CDR3 loop spans 14 amino acids. CDR1 is SGHNT and CDR2 is YYREEE in the germline V gene (reference sequence). The chain's CDR3 is CASSFGGGWNGYTF. The CDR3 DNA sequence: TGTGCCAGCAGCTTCGGAGGGGGTTGGAACGGCTACACCTTC.

The gene calls are TRBV10-2 and TRBJ1-2, with D possibly TRBD1 on 6 matching bases. Germline CDR1 and CDR2: WSHSY and SAAADI. V lost 7 bases to trimming and J lost 5 bases, with 14 bases between them. The CDR3 consists of 13 residues. Here the CDR3 DNA reads TGCGCCAGCAATGGGGGGGGCGTTTATGGCTACACCTTC. Its protein product is CASNGGGVYGYTF.

The chain combines TRBV4-1 with TRBJ1-2; D perhaps matches TRBD1 (6 bases). This CDR3 is 14 amino acids long. V lost 1 base and J 3 bases, leaving 9 bases between the germline ends. CDR1 and CDR2 from the germline V gene are MGHRA and YSYEKL. CDR3 sequence: CASSQAGGDYGYTF. The DNA of the CDR3 is TGCGCCAGCAGCCAAGCCGGGGGCGACTATGGCTACACCTTC.

This chain joins TRBV14 and TRBJ2-3, with a tentative D call TRBD1 (6 bases). This CDR3 has 14 amino acids. Trimming shortened V by 1 base and J by 1 base, and 6 bases separated the two germline ends. Germline values: CDR1 SGHDN, CDR2 FVKESK. The CDR3: CASSQAGGTDTQYF. In nucleotides, the CDR3 is TGTGCCAGCAGCCAAGCAGGGGGCACAGATACGCAGTATTTT.

This rearrangement joins TRBV6-1 to TRBJ1-1; weak D call: TRBD1 (5 bases). The CDR3 totals 10 residues. V was clipped by 5 bases and J by 12 bases, with 10 bases between them. Germline V gene data show CDR1 as MNHNS and CDR2 as SASEGT. This chain's CDR3 is CASSRGNTFF. For the CDR3, the DNA is TGTGCCAGCAGTAGGGGTAACACTTTCTTT.

Remarks on this clone: The same CDR3 also results from other DNA sequences found in this sample. This chain links TRBV9 with TRBJ2-7; D perhaps matches TRBD2 (6 bases). V lost 5 bases and J 0 bases, leaving 9 bases between the germline ends. The CDR3 is 13 residues long. Germline lookup yields CDR1 SGDLS and CDR2 YYNGEE. The DNA for the CDR3 is TGTGCCAGCAGTAGCGGTAACTCCTACGAGCAGTACTTC. It yields the protein CASSSGNSYEQYF.

The count of this clone is one. This chain links TRBV28 with TRBJ2-3; 10 bases fit TRBD2. The J segment lost 1 base and the V segment lost 6 bases, leaving 19 bases of the junction unmatched. Per germline, CDR1 MDHEN and CDR2 SYDVKM. This CDR3 has 20 amino acids. In DNA, the CDR3 is TGTGCCAGCAGCATATCGACTAGCGGGCATAACCCGCCCCGCACAGATACGCAGTATTTT. It is translated as CASSISTSGHNPPRTDTQYF.

The chain recombines TRBV7-9 with TRBJ1-2; unclear D gene. V was pared by 5 bases and J by 2 bases, with 9 bases between. Germline CDR1 SEHNR, CDR2 FQNEAQ (reference sequence). This CDR3 is 13 amino acids long. The CDR3 DNA follows: TGTGCCAGCAGCGGCGGAGCGAACTATGGCTACACCTTC. This codes for CASSGGANYGYTF.

The rearrangement joins TRBV7-9 to TRBJ1-2; D ambiguous. There are 11 residues in the CDR3. Per the germline V gene, CDR1 is SEHNR and CDR2 is FQNEAQ (reference sequence). V shed 4 bases and J shed 12 bases, with 12 bases lying between them. Written as DNA, the CDR3 is TGTGCCAGCAGCTCCAAGTTGAACCACACCTTC. It is translated as CASSSKLNHTF.

This chain connects TRBV28 to TRBJ2-7; 10 nucleotides align to TRBD1. J was trimmed by 3 bases and V by 3 bases; bases with no gene match: 8. The CDR3 spans 16 residues. CDR1 MDHEN and CDR2 SYDVKM come from the germline V gene. The CDR3: CASSFGRQGAVYEQYF. The CDR3 DNA sequence: TGTGCCAGCAGTTTTGGACGACAGGGGGCCGTCTACGAGCAGTACTTC.

This rearrangement joins TRBV2 to TRBJ2-7, with TRBD1 identical over 7 bases. This CDR3 is built from 13 residues. Losses at the gene ends were 7 bases for V and 4 bases for J; bases not matched to a gene: 7. Germline values: CDR1 SNHLY, CDR2 FYNNEI. The CDR3 nucleotides read TGTGCCAGCACTGACAGGGAGACTTACGAGCAGTACTTC. It encodes CASTDRETYEQYF. Looking up the rest from reference TRBV2 and TRBJ2-7 gives the full variable domain: EPEVTQTPSHQVTQMGQEVILRCVPISNHLYFYWYRQILGQKVEFLVSFYNNEISEKSEIFDDQFSVERPDGSNFTLKIRSTKLEDSAMYFCASTDRETYEQYFGPGTRLTVT.

This sequence joins TRBV13 and TRBJ2-2, with a weak D call TRBD1 (6 bases). The CDR3 runs to 15 residues. V was shortened by 3 bases and J by 8 bases, with 16 bases between the two germline ends. In germline, CDR1 is PRHDT, CDR2 FYEKMQ (reference sequence). CDR3 region: CASSFLDSGTGELFF. CDR3 in DNA: TGTGCCAGCAGCTTTTTGGACAGTGGGACGGGGGAGCTGTTTTTT.

About this clone: The identical CDR3 is also encoded by other nucleotide sequences in the sample. The CDR3 DNA reads as TGTGCCAGCAGCGTCGGGGGAGAGCAGTTCTTC. It translates to CASSVGGEQFF. The rearrangement uses TRBV9 and TRBJ2-1, with D possibly matching TRBD2 (6 bases). V was cut by 2 bases and J by 10 bases, with 7 bases left in between. This CDR3 region has 11 residues. Germline V CDR1 and CDR2: SGDLS, YYNGEE.

J is TRBJ2-5 and V is TRBV5-4; 8 nucleotides agree with TRBD2. Germline CDR1 SGHNT, CDR2 YYREEE (reference sequence). The CDR3 loop spans 13 amino acids. With V trimmed by 3 bases and J by 10 bases, 8 bases remained unmatched. The CDR3, as DNA: TGTGCCAGCAGCTCGCGGGCTCGGGAGGGCCAGTACTTC. Protein: CASSSRAREGQYF.